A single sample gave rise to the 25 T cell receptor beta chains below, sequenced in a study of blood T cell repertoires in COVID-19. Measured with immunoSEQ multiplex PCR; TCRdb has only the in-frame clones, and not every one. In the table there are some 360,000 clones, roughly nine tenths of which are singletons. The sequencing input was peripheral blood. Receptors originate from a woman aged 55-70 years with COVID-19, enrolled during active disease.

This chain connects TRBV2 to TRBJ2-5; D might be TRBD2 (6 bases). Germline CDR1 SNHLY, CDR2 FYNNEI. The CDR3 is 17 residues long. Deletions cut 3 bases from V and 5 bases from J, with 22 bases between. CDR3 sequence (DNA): TGTGCCAGCAGTGACGATCCCGCCCGGAGGAGGGGCGAGACCCAGTACTTC. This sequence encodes CASSDDPARRRGETQYF.

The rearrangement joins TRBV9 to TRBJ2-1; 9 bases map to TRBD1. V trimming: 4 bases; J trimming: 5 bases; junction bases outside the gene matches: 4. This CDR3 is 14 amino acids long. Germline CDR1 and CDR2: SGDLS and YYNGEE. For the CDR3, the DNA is TGTGCCAGCAGCCGACAGGGGGTGAACAATGAGCAGTTCTTC. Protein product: CASSRQGVNNEQFF.

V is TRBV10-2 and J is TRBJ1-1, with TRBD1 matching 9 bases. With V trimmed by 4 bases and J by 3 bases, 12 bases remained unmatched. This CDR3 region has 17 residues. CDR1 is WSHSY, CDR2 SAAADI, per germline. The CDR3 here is CASSAGTGRPSDTEAFF. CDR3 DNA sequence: TGCGCCAGCAGTGCCGGGACAGGGAGGCCCTCGGACACTGAAGCTTTCTTT.

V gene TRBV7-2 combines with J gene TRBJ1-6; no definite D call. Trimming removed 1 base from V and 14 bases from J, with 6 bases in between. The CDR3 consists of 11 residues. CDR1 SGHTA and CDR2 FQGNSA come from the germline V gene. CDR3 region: CASSLELTLHF. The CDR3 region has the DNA TGTGCCAGCAGCTTAGAACTAACCCTCCACTTT.

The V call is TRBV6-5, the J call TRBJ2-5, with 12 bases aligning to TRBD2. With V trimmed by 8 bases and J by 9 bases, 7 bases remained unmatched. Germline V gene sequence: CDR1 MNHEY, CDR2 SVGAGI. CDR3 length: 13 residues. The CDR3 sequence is CASWTSGAYAQYF. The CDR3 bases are TGTGCCAGCTGGACTAGCGGGGCTTACGCCCAGTACTTC.

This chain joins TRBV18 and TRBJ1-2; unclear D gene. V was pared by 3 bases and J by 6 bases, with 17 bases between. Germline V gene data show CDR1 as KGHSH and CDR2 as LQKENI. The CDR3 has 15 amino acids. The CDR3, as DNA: TGTGCCAGCTCACCTCTGGCCTCCCCCGGGAATGGCTACACCTTC. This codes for CASSPLASPGNGYTF.

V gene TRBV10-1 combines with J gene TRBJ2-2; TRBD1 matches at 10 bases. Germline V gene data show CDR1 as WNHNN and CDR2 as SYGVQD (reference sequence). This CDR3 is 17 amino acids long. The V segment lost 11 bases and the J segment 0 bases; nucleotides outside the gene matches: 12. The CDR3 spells CAGPGTGAAPNTGELFF. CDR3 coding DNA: TGCGCCGGGCCCGGGACAGGGGCGGCCCCGAACACCGGGGAGCTGTTTTTT.

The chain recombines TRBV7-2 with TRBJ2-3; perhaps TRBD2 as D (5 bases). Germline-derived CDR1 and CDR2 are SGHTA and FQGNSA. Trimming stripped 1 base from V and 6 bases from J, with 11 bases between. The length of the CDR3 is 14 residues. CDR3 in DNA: TGTGCCAGCAGCTTAGGTCTAGCAAGCGATACGCAGTATTTT. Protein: CASSLGLASDTQYF.

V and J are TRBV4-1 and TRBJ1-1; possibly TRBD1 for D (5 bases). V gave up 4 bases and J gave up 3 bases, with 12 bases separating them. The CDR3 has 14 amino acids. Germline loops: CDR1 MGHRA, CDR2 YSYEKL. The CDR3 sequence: CASSRGQGDTEAFF. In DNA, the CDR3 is TGCGCCAGCAGCCGAGGCCAGGGTGACACTGAAGCTTTCTTT.

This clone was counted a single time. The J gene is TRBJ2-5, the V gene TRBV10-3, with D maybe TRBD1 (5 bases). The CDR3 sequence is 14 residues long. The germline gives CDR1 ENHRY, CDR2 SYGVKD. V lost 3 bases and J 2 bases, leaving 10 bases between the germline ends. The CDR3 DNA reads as TGTGCCATCAGTGACGACAGTTCTCAAGAGACCCAGTACTTC. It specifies CAISDDSSQETQYF.

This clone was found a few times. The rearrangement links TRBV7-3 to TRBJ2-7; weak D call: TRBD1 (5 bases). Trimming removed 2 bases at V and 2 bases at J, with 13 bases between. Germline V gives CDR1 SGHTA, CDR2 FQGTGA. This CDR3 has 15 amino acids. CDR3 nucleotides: TGTGCCAGCAGCTTAGGGCAGGGCGCGACCTACGAGCAGTACTTC. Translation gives CASSLGQGATYEQYF. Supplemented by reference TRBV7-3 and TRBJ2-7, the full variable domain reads GAGVSQTPSNKVTEKGKYVELRCDPISGHTALYWYRQSLGQGPEFLIYFQGTGAADDSGLPNDRFFAVRPEGSVSTLKIQRTERGDSAVYLCASSLGQGATYEQYFGPGTRLTVT.

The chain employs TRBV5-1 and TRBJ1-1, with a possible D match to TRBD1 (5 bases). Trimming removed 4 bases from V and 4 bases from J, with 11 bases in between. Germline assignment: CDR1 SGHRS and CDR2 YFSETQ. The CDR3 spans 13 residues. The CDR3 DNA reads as TGCGCCAGCAGCCCCCCGGGGGGCACTGAAGCTTTCTTT. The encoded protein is CASSPPGGTEAFF.

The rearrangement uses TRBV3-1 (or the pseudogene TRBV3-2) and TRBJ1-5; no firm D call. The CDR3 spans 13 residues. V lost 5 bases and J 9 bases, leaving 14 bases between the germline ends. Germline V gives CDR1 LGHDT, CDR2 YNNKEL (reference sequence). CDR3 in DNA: TGTGCCAGCAGCTACGGAGCAGCCGGGCCCCAGCATTTT. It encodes CASSYGAAGPQHF.

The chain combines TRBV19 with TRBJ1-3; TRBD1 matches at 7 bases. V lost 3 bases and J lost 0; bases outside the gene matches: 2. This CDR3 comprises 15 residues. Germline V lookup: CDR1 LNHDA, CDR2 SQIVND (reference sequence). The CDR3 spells CASSMGQLSGNTIYF. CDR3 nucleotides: TGTGCCAGTAGTATGGGACAGCTCTCTGGAAACACCATATATTTT. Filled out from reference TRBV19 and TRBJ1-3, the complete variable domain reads DGGITQSPKYLFRKEGQNVTLSCEQNLNHDAMYWYRQDPGQGLRLIYYSQIVNDFQKGDIAEGYSVSREKKESFPLTVTSAQKNPTAFYLCASSMGQLSGNTIYFGEGSWLTVV.

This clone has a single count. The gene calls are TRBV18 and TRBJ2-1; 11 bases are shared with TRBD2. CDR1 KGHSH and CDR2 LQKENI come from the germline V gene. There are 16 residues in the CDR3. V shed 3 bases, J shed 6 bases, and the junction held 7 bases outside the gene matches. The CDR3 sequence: CASSPTLAGGSNEQFF. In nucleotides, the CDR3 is TGTGCCAGCTCACCTACTCTAGCGGGGGGCTCCAATGAGCAGTTCTTC.

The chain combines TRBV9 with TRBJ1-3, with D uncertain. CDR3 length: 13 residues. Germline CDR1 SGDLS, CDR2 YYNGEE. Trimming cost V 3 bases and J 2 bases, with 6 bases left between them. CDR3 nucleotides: TGTGCCAGCAGCGCCGGGGCTGGAAACACCATATATTTT. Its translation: CASSAGAGNTIYF.

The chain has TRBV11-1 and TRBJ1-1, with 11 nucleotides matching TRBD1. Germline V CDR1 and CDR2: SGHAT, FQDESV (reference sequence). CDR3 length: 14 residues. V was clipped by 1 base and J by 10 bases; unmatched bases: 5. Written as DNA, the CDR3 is TGTGCCAGCAGCTTAGGAGGGACAGGGGGACGAGCTTTCTTT. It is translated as CASSLGGTGGRAFF.

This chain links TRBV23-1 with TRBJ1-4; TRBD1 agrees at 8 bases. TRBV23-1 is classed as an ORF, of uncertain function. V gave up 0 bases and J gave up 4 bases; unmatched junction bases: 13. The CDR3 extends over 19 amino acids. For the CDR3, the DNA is TGCGCCAGCAGTCAATCAGGGCTCTTTGGGACAGGAATTAATGAAAAACTGTTTTTT. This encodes CASSQSGLFGTGINEKLFF.

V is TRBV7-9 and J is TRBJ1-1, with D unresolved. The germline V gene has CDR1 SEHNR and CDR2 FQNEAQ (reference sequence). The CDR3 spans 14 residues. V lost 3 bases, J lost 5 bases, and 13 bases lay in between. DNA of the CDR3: TGTGCCAGCAGCTTCGCAGGTCGGGATACTGAAGCTTTCTTT. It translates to CASSFAGRDTEAFF.

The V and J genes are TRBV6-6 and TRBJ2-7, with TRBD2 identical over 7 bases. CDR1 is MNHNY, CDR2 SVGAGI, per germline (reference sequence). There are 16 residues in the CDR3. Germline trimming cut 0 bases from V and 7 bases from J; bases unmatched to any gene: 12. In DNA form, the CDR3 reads TGTGCCAGCAGTTACTCGACGACTAGCCCCTCGGGGGAGCAGTACTTC. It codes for CASSYSTTSPSGEQYF.

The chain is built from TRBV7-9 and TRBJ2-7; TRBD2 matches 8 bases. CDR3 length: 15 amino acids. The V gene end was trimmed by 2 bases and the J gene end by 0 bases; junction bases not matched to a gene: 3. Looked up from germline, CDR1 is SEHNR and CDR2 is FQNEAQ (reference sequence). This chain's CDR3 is CASSLLAGTSYEQYF. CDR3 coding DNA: TGTGCCAGCAGCTTACTAGCGGGTACCTCCTACGAGCAGTACTTC.

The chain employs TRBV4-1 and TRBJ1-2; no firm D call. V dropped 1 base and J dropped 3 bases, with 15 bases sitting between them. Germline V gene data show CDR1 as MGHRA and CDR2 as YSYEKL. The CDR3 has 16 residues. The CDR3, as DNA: TGCGCCAGCAGCCAAGCTCTAGCAGATGGCGACTATGGCTACACCTTC. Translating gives CASSQALADGDYGYTF.

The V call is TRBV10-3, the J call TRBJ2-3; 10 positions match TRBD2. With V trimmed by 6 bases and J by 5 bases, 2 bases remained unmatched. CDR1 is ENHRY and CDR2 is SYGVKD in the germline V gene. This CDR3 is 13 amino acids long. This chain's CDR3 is CAISRTSGDTQYF. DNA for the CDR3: TGTGCCATCAGCCGGACTAGCGGAGATACGCAGTATTTT.

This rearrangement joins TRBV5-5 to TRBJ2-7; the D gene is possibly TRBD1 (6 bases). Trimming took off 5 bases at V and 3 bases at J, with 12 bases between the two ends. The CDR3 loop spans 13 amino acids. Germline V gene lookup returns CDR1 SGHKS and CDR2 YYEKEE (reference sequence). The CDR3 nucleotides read TGTGCCAGCAGTTCCGGGACAAACTACGAGCAGTACTTC. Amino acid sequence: CASSSGTNYEQYF.

The CDR3, as DNA: TGTGCCAGTACTCAGTTCGGGGGCTACACCTTC. As protein: CASTQFGGYTF. V usage is TRBV19 and J usage is TRBJ1-2; D gene uncertain. Germline-derived CDR1 and CDR2 are LNHDA and SQIVND (reference sequence). V was cut by 7 bases and J by 8 bases, with 11 bases left in between. The CDR3 has 11 amino acids.